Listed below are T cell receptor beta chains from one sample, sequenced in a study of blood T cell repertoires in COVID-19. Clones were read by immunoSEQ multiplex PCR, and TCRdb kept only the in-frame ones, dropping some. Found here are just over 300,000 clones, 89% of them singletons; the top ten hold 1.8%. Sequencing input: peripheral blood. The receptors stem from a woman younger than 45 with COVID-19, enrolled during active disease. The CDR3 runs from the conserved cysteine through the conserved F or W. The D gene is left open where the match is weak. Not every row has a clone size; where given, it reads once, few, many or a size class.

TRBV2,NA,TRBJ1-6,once,TGTGCCAGCAGCGTAGACAGTGACAGTTCACCCCTCCACTTT,CASSVDSDSSPLHF
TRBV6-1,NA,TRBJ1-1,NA,TGTGCCAGCAGTGAAGTCGCCGGGACTGAAGCTTTCTTT,CASSEVAGTEAFF
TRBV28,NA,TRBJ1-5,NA,TGTGCCAGCAGGCTCGACAGTAATCAGCCCCAGCATTTT,CASRLDSNQPQHF
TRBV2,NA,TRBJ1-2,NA,TGTGCCAGCAGAGAGTTTACACAGAACTATGGCTACACCTTC,CASREFTQNYGYTF
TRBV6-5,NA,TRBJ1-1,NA,TGTGCCAGCAGTTACTCCTTACTACCCGGGACACCTGAAGCTTTCTTT,CASSYSLLPGTPEAFF
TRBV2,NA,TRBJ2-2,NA,TGTGCCAGCAGTAAGCTAGTCACCGGGGAGCTGTTTTTT,CASSKLVTGELFF
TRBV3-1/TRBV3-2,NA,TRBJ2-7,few,TGTGCCAGCAGCCAAGATCCAGGCAGGGGAAACGAGCAGTACTTC,CASSQDPGRGNEQYF
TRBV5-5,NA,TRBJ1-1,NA,TGTGCCAGCAGCCTAAACCGTTACAGAACCATGAACACTGAAGCTTTCTTT,CASSLNRYRTMNTEAFF
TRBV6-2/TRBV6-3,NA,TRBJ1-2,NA,TGTGCCAGCAGTTCTCCCCGGGGAGCCAAACATGATTATGGCTACACCTTC,CASSSPRGAKHDYGYTF
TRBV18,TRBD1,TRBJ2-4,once,TGTGCCAGCTCACCTGGACAGGACATCATTCAGTACTTC,CASSPGQDIIQYF
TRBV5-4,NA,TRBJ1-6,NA,TGTGCCAGCAGCTTGGATACTCCAATCGGTGGTTCACCCCTCCACTTT,CASSLDTPIGGSPLHF
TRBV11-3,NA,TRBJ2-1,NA,TGTGCCAGCAGCTTAGCCACAGTAGGGGCGGACGATGAGCAGTTCTTC,CASSLATVGADDEQFF
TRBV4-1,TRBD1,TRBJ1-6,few,TGCGCCAGCAGCCAAGTCCAGGGGGCGGGTTCACCCCTCCACTTT,CASSQVQGAGSPLHF
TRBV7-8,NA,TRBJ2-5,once,TGTGCCAGCACCTCTAATATACTATCCACCGGCAATCAAGAGACCCAGTACTTC,CASTSNILSTGNQETQYF
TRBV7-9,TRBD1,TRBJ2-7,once,TGTGCCAGCAGCTCGTCCCACTTCCGGGACAGGGATCCGAGGGAGCAGTACTTC,CASSSSHFRDRDPREQYF
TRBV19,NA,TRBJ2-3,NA,TGTGCCAGTTCAGGTGGGGGCGGGGGCCTTAGCACAGATACGCAGTATTTT,CASSGGGGGLSTDTQYF
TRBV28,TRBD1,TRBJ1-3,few,TGTGCCAGCAGCCCCGGGACAGCCACTAACACCATATATTTT,CASSPGTATNTIYF
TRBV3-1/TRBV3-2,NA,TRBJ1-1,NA,TGTGCCAGCAGCACCCCGGGGACTGAAGCTTTCTTT,CASSTPGTEAFF